These T cell receptor beta chains were read from a single sample in a study of blood T cell repertoires in COVID-19. Only in-frame clones appear in the TCRdb table, and some are missing; sequencing was by immunoSEQ multiplex PCR. The sample has 380,000 or so clones, roughly 88% seen once. Source material: PBMCs or T cells enriched from blood (not recorded which). The receptors originated from a woman aged 40 to 55 with acute COVID-19. Both conserved end residues are part of each CDR3. The order of the fields is clone size, V gene, D gene, J gene, CDR3 DNA, CDR3 protein. The D gene is left open where the match is weak. Clone sizes are given selectively: once, few, many, or a class where the clone is expanded.

clone_size: few; v_call: TRBV5-1; d_call: TRBD1; j_call: TRBJ1-1; cdr3_nt: TGCGCCAGCAGCTTGGTTGACAGGGGAGGTTCAGAAGCTTTCTTT; cdr3_aa: CASSLVDRGGSEAFF
clone_size: .; v_call: TRBV7-2; d_call: TRBD2; j_call: TRBJ2-7; cdr3_nt: TGTGCCAGCAGCTTGTCGCTAGCGGGGGACGAGCAGTACTTC; cdr3_aa: CASSLSLAGDEQYF
clone_size: few; v_call: TRBV11-2; d_call: TRBD1; j_call: TRBJ1-5; cdr3_nt: TGTGCCAGCAGCGACCGGGACAGGGGGCTTGGTCAGCCCCAGCATTTT; cdr3_aa: CASSDRDRGLGQPQHF
clone_size: .; v_call: TRBV6-5; d_call: TRBD2; j_call: TRBJ2-3; cdr3_nt: TGTGCCAGCAGTTACTCGATCGAGCGGGGTTGGGATACGCAGTATTTT; cdr3_aa: CASSYSIERGWDTQYF
clone_size: once; v_call: TRBV3-1/TRBV3-2; d_call: TRBD1; j_call: TRBJ1-1; cdr3_nt: TGTGCCAGCAGCTTGACAGGGGACACTGAAGCTTTCTTT; cdr3_aa: CASSLTGDTEAFF
clone_size: .; v_call: TRBV5-4; d_call: TRBD2; j_call: TRBJ2-2; cdr3_nt: TGTGCCAGCAGCTTGGTAGCGGGGGGGCTATCGAACACCGGGGAGCTGTTTTTT; cdr3_aa: CASSLVAGGLSNTGELFF
clone_size: .; v_call: TRBV15; d_call: .; j_call: TRBJ1-2; cdr3_nt: TGTGCCACCAGCAGAGACAGGGCTCCGAGCTACACCTTC; cdr3_aa: CATSRDRAPSYTF
clone_size: once; v_call: TRBV10-3; d_call: .; j_call: TRBJ1-1; cdr3_nt: TGTGCCATCAGTGAGTCTCGCCGGTCCACTGAAGCTTTCTTT; cdr3_aa: CAISESRRSTEAFF
clone_size: .; v_call: TRBV20-1; d_call: TRBD1; j_call: TRBJ2-3; cdr3_nt: TGCAGTGCTAGTCCCCGGGAAGGGGGCCTCGATACGCAGTATTTT; cdr3_aa: CSASPREGGLDTQYF
clone_size: .; v_call: TRBV4-1; d_call: TRBD1; j_call: TRBJ2-4; cdr3_nt: TGCGCCAGCAGCCACCCGCAGGGGGCATTAGCCAAAAACATTCAGTACTTC; cdr3_aa: CASSHPQGALAKNIQYF
clone_size: many; v_call: TRBV2; d_call: TRBD1; j_call: TRBJ1-2; cdr3_nt: TGTGCCAGCAGTGGATCGAGGGGGCGAGTTAACTATGGCTACACCTTC; cdr3_aa: CASSGSRGRVNYGYTF
clone_size: .; v_call: TRBV5-1; d_call: TRBD2; j_call: TRBJ2-7; cdr3_nt: TGCGCCAGCAGCTCTCCTGATAGCGGGGGGGCTTACTACGAGCAGTACTTC; cdr3_aa: CASSSPDSGGAYYEQYF
clone_size: .; v_call: TRBV9; d_call: .; j_call: TRBJ1-2; cdr3_nt: TGTGCCAGCAGCGTAGGAGGCGGGGGAGGCTACACCTTC; cdr3_aa: CASSVGGGGGYTF
clone_size: .; v_call: TRBV11-2; d_call: .; j_call: TRBJ1-3; cdr3_nt: TGTGCCAGCAGCAAACTACAGGGCCCTGGTCTGAACACCATATATTTT; cdr3_aa: CASSKLQGPGLNTIYF
clone_size: .; v_call: TRBV7-8; d_call: .; j_call: TRBJ1-2; cdr3_nt: TGTGCCAGCAGCCCAGGCTATGGCTACACCTTC; cdr3_aa: CASSPGYGYTF
clone_size: .; v_call: TRBV7-2; d_call: .; j_call: TRBJ2-7; cdr3_nt: TGTGCCAGCAGCTTACGAACGGTGGAGTTTTCGACAGTTTTATACGAGCAGTACTTC; cdr3_aa: CASSLRTVEFSTVLYEQYF